These 28 T cell receptor beta chains came from one sample sequenced in a study of CD8 T cells in ankylosing spondylitis. Each CDR3 protein is one row after TCRdb ran MiXCR on the 5' RACE reads. In the table there are fewer than 500,000 distinct CDR3 sequences, around 26% of which are singletons. These receptors lack a known antigen. Overall study results and limits: Blood from ankylosing spondylitis patients appeared to carry a characteristic roughly eight-variant TCR beta motif.

The sequenced material came from blood, either unsorted or a sorted T cell fraction (not recorded which). Source of these receptors: a male donor with ankylosing spondylitis.

There are a few counts of this clonotype. V is TRBV5-1 and J is TRBJ2-3; 7 nucleotides match TRBD2. The V gene end was trimmed by 4 bases and the J gene end by 5 bases; junction bases not matched to a gene: 7. The CDR3 is 14 residues long. CDR1 and CDR2 (germline): SGHRS, YFSETQ. The CDR3 region has the DNA TGCGCCAGCAGCACGACTAGCTCCGGAGATACGCAGTATTTT. Its translation: CASSTTSSGDTQYF.

The chain has TRBV7-9 and TRBJ2-7; D is uncertain. Trimming stripped 5 bases from V and 4 bases from J, with 9 bases between. From germline, CDR1 is SEHNR and CDR2 FQNEAQ (reference sequence). CDR3 length: 12 residues. CDR3 DNA sequence: TGTGCCAGCAGCACCTCCCAGTACGAGCAGTACGTC. It is translated as CASSTSQYEQYV.

The V and J genes are TRBV24-1 and TRBJ2-1, with D unresolved. With 4 bases removed from V and 0 bases from J, the gap between germline ends came to 12 bases. Germline V gene lookup returns CDR1 KGHDR and CDR2 SFDVKD. The CDR3 has 16 residues. The CDR3 DNA sequence: TGTGCCACCAGTGACCAAGACTGGAGCTCCTACAATGAGCAGTTCTTC. This sequence encodes CATSDQDWSSYNEQFF.

This clonotype has a handful of counts. This chain links TRBV20-1 with TRBJ2-3; weak D call: TRBD1 (6 bases). Germline V gene lookup returns CDR1 DFQATT and CDR2 SNEGSKA (reference sequence). Trimming pared 6 bases from V and 2 bases from J, leaving 12 bases between. CDR3 size: 13 residues. The chain's CDR3 is CSAPRGPTDTQYF. Written as DNA, the CDR3 is TGCAGTGCCCCCAGGGGTCCCACAGATACGCAGTATTTT.

This clonotype was observed a handful of times. This chain's CDR3 is CSAPGTRLEKLFF. In nucleotides, the CDR3 is TGCAGTGCACCCGGGACAAGGCTTGAAAAACTGTTTTTT. This chain uses TRBV20-1 with TRBJ1-4, with TRBD1 as a possible D gene (6 bases). Germline assignment: CDR1 DFQATT and CDR2 SNEGSKA (reference sequence). Trimming cost V 6 bases and J 7 bases, with 15 bases left between them. The CDR3 contains 13 residues.

The J gene is TRBJ2-5, the V gene TRBV3-1, with D perhaps matching TRBD1 (5 bases). Trimming left V 5 bases short and J 4 bases short, with 23 bases between. CDR3 length: 17 residues. Germline CDR1 reads LGHDT; CDR2 reads YNNKEL (reference sequence). This chain's CDR3 is CASSKPTQGIESETQYF. CDR3 nucleotide sequence: TGTGCCAGCAGCAAGCCGACCCAGGGAATTGAGTCAGAGACCCAGTACTTC.

This clonotype was seen a few times. The V call is TRBV12-3 or TRBV12-4, the J call TRBJ2-1; 9 bases are shared with TRBD2. The CDR3 loop spans 13 amino acids. V was pared by 3 bases and J by 13 bases, with 7 bases of the junction left unmatched. Here the CDR3 DNA reads TGTGCCAGCAGTTTTGCGGGAGGGCTCGGCCAGTTCTTC. It translates to CASSFAGGLGQFF.

The rearrangement joins TRBV5-1 to TRBJ2-1, with a possible D match to TRBD1 (5 bases). Germline assignment: CDR1 SGHRS and CDR2 YFSETQ. There are 14 residues in the CDR3. Trimming took 5 bases from V and 3 from J, leaving 12 bases between them. DNA of the CDR3: TGCGCCAGCAGTGCAGGGTCTCTCTACAATGAGCAGTTCTTC. This encodes CASSAGSLYNEQFF.

This chain links TRBV7-8 with TRBJ2-6; no firm D call. Trimming took off 2 bases at V and 0 bases at J, with 14 bases between the two ends. The CDR3 spans 18 residues. Germline CDR1 is SGHVS and CDR2 is FQNEAQ. DNA of the CDR3: TGTGCCAGCAGCTTATTCATGGCCTATGACTCTGGGGCCAACGTCCTGACTTTC. This sequence encodes CASSLFMAYDSGANVLTF.

The chain employs TRBV12-3 or TRBV12-4 and TRBJ1-2; TRBD1 matches at 8 bases. J was trimmed by 4 bases and V by 6 bases; bases with no gene match: 10. This CDR3 is 15 amino acids long. The CDR3 is CASSPGTGSAYGYTF. As DNA, the CDR3 is TGTGCCAGCAGCCCGGGGACAGGCTCGGCCTATGGCTACACCTTC.

The rearrangement links TRBV7-2 to TRBJ1-1, with TRBD1 as a possible D gene (6 bases). Germline loops: CDR1 SGHTA, CDR2 FQGNSA. The CDR3 has 13 amino acids. Between the trimmed V and J ends, which lost 5 bases and 6 bases, there was a span of 13 bases. CDR3 amino acids: CASSLPTGSEAFF. In DNA form, the CDR3 reads TGTGCCAGCAGCCTTCCAACAGGGTCTGAAGCTTTCTTT.

This clonotype was seen a few times. This sequence joins TRBV18 and TRBJ2-2; maybe TRBD1 (5 bases). Trimming cost V 0 bases and J 0 bases, with 17 bases left between them. The CDR3 runs to 19 residues. CDR1 is KGHSH, CDR2 LQKENI, per germline. In nucleotides, the CDR3 is TGTGCCAGCTCACCACCCAAGCAGGGTGCATACGCGAACACCGGGGAGCTGTTTTTT. Translating it yields CASSPPKQGAYANTGELFF.

This clonotype showed up just a few times. V gene TRBV7-9 combines with J gene TRBJ2-5; D gene unclear. The CDR3 has 11 amino acids. V was clipped by 8 bases and J by 0 bases, with 4 bases between them. CDR1 is SEHNR, CDR2 FQNEAQ, per germline (reference sequence). CDR3 sequence: CASENQETQYF. The CDR3 region has the DNA TGTGCCAGCGAGAACCAAGAGACCCAGTACTTC.

This chain links TRBV20-1 with TRBJ2-4; 7 nucleotides agree with TRBD2. Per the germline V gene, CDR1 is DFQATT and CDR2 is SNEGSKA (reference sequence). V lost 5 bases and J lost 4; bases outside the gene matches: 11. The CDR3 is made up of 15 amino acids. The CDR3 bases are TGCAGTGCTTCGGGAGATTGGGGGGGTAAAAACATTCAGTACTTC. It yields the protein CSASGDWGGKNIQYF.

This chain links TRBV11-3 with TRBJ2-1; TRBD2 aligns across 8 bases. CDR3 length: 15 amino acids. Germline values: CDR1 SGHNT, CDR2 YENEEA. With 6 bases clipped from V and 3 bases from J, the junction kept 7 bases outside the gene matches. In DNA form, the CDR3 reads TGTGCCAGCAGTCGTCACAGCGGGAGCTACAATGAGCAGTTCTTC. Translating it yields CASSRHSGSYNEQFF. Full variable domain (outside the CDR3, taken from reference TRBV11-3 and TRBJ2-1): EAGVVQSPRYKIIEKKQPVAFWCNPISGHNTLYWYLQNLGQGPELLIRYENEEAVDDSQLPKDRFSAERLKGVDSTLKIQPAELGDSAVYLCASSRHSGSYNEQFFGPGTRLTVL.

This rearrangement joins TRBV20-1 to TRBJ1-5; the match to TRBD1 covers 7 bases. CDR3 length equals 14 residues. Unmatched junction bases numbered 6, after V lost 6 bases and J lost 1 base. CDR1 is DFQATT and CDR2 is SNEGSKA in the germline V gene (reference sequence). CDR3 coding DNA: TGCAGTGCCGCCGGCAGGGGGAGCAATCAGCCCCAGCATTTT. Its protein is CSAAGRGSNQPQHF.

This clonotype was seen ten or more times. Sequence at one end of the junction differs from germline and may be a read error. The V and J genes are TRBV12-3 or TRBV12-4 and TRBJ2-3; unclear D gene. This CDR3 is 11 amino acids long. DNA for the CDR3: TGCGCCAGCAGCTTGGCAGATACGCAGTATTTT. Translation: CASSLADTQYF.

The gene calls are TRBV20-1 and TRBJ2-3; no firm D call. The CDR3 sequence is 13 residues long. Looked up from germline, CDR1 is DFQATT and CDR2 is SNEGSKA (reference sequence). The ends were cut back, 1 base at V and 7 bases at J, with 12 bases in the middle. In nucleotides, the CDR3 is TGCAGTGCTAGAGGTTTGGGCGCTCATACGCAGTATTTT. Translated: CSARGLGAHTQYF.

This chain uses TRBV14 with TRBJ2-7; 10 bases match TRBD2. Germline V gives CDR1 SGHDN, CDR2 FVKESK. The junction had 5 bases not matched to a gene; V was cut back by 3 bases and J by 3 bases. The CDR3 is made up of 15 amino acids. CDR3 protein: CASSHSPSGGYEQYF. In DNA form, the CDR3 reads TGTGCCAGCAGCCACAGCCCTAGCGGGGGCTACGAGCAGTACTTC. Combining the CDR3 with reference TRBV14 and TRBJ2-7 gives the whole variable domain EAGVTQFPSHSVIEKGQTVTLRCDPISGHDNLYWYRRVMGKEIKFLLHFVKESKQDESGMPNNRFLAERTGGTYSTLKVQPAELEDSGVYFCASSHSPSGGYEQYFGPGTRLTVT.

The chain couples TRBV15 to TRBJ2-7; 7 nucleotides line up with TRBD1. Germline loops: CDR1 LNHNV, CDR2 YYDKDF (reference sequence). V was clipped by 5 bases and J by 4 bases; unmatched bases: 8. There are 14 residues in the CDR3. The CDR3 DNA is TGTGCCACCAGCGGCGAGGGGGCTATATACGAGCAGTACTTC. Protein: CATSGEGAIYEQYF. Looking up the rest from reference TRBV15 and TRBJ2-7 gives the full variable domain: DAMVIQNPRYQVTQFGKPVTLSCSQTLNHNVMYWYQQKSSQAPKLLFHYYDKDFNNEADTPDNFQSRRPNTSFCFLDIRSPGLGDTAMYLCATSGEGAIYEQYFGPGTRLTVT.

The chain couples TRBV20-1 to TRBJ2-7, with TRBD2 matching 10 bases. Germline values: CDR1 DFQATT, CDR2 SNEGSKA (reference sequence). This CDR3 is 14 amino acids long. The J segment lost 0 bases and the V segment lost 2 bases, leaving 1 base of the junction unmatched. DNA of the CDR3: TGCAGTGCTAGACTAGCGGGAGTCTCCTACGAGCAGTACTTC. This translates into CSARLAGVSYEQYF.

V gene TRBV5-1 combines with J gene TRBJ2-3; the match to TRBD1 covers 9 bases. CDR1 and CDR2 from the germline V gene are SGHRS and YFSETQ. J gave up 2 bases and V 2 bases, and 6 bases lay outside the gene matches. CDR3 length: 16 residues. The CDR3 bases are TGCGCCAGCAGCTTTGGGACAGGGACAAACACAGATACGCAGTATTTT. Residues: CASSFGTGTNTDTQYF.

This clonotype was detected a few times. The V call is TRBV12-3 or TRBV12-4, the J call TRBJ2-2; D ambiguous. Trimming pared 3 bases from V and 9 bases from J, leaving 11 bases between. The CDR3 is 13 amino acids. The CDR3: CASSLSFTRELFF. The CDR3 DNA sequence: TGTGCCAGCAGTTTGTCCTTTACCCGGGAGCTGTTTTTT.

The rearrangement links TRBV20-1 to TRBJ2-7, with 10 nucleotides matching TRBD1. CDR3 size: 13 residues. Germline V gene lookup returns CDR1 DFQATT and CDR2 SNEGSKA (reference sequence). After removal of 4 bases from V and 3 bases from J, the junction contained 3 bases not matched to a gene. Here the CDR3 DNA reads TGCAGTGCTACCCGGACAGGGGGCTACGAGCAGTACGTC. Amino acids: CSATRTGGYEQYV.

The chain couples TRBV28 to TRBJ2-7, with no clear D. CDR3 size: 11 residues. Trimming cost V 4 bases and J 6 bases, with 7 bases left between them. CDR1 and CDR2 from the germline V gene are MDHEN and SYDVKM. The CDR3 DNA sequence: TGTGCCAGCAGTTATGCTGGCGAGCAGTACGTC. Protein product: CASSYAGEQYV.

This clonotype was counted between two and nine times. The chain links TRBV20-1 to TRBJ2-7, with D perhaps TRBD2 (5 bases). Germline V CDR1 and CDR2: DFQATT, SNEGSKA (reference sequence). Trimming stripped 5 bases from V and 2 bases from J, with 19 bases between. CDR3 length: 15 residues. The CDR3 nucleotides read TGCAGTGCTCCCGATCGAGCTAGAGGGCCCTACGAGCAGTACTTC. Translating gives CSAPDRARGPYEQYF.

This clonotype came up a few times. The rearrangement links TRBV11-2 to TRBJ1-6; a weak D match, TRBD1 (5 bases). V shed 4 bases and J shed 7 bases, with 17 bases lying between them. From germline, CDR1 is SGHAT and CDR2 FQNNGV. CDR3 length equals 16 residues. The CDR3 protein is CASSSDPGGQNSPLHF. The CDR3 DNA sequence: TGTGCCAGCAGCTCCGATCCCGGGGGTCAAAATTCACCCCTCCACTTT.

This clonotype was counted a few times. The junction shows a germline mismatch at one end, possibly a read error. The chain links TRBV20-1 to TRBJ2-1; a possible D gene is TRBD1 (8 bases). Germline CDR1 DFQATT, CDR2 SNEGSKA (reference sequence). The CDR3 length is 14 residues. The CDR3 DNA reads TGCAGTGCGAGAGCGGGACAGGCGGACAATGAGCAGTTCTTC. It specifies CSARAGQADNEQFF.